This TCR beta chain was sequenced for a study of blood T cell repertoires in COVID-19. Study background: Acute and convalescent COVID-19 specimens originated in the United States, Italy and Spain. The cDNA or gDNA used as material had been derived from T cells, B-cell-depleted T cells, or PBMCs.

Original processing methods: Nucleated cell counts were estimated from reference gene primer amplification. Libraries were prepared by immunoSEQ multiplex PCR; TCRdb keeps only in-frame clonotypes and omits some of them. The V and J calls and the clone size are those of that table, but D and trimming were determined from the DNA. The sample records around 300,000 clones, 65% to 85% being singletons. Germline assignment: CDR1 LNHDA and CDR2 SQIVND (reference sequence). The CDR3 consists of 18 residues. J gave up 4 bases and V 7 bases, and 18 bases lay outside the gene matches. This TCR came from a man aged 25 to 40 with active or convalescent COVID-19. The rearrangement links TRBV19 to TRBJ2-2; 7 bases align to TRBD1. Sequencing used peripheral blood. The CDR3 nucleotides read TGTGCCAGTACTGGACTTAAGGGACAGCCGGGCAGCACCGGGGAGCTGTTTTTT. This gives the protein CASTGLKGQPGSTGELFF.